Listed below are T cell receptor beta chains from one sample, sequenced in a study of spatial heterogeneity in lung cancer. TCRdb reprocessed the 5' RACE reads via MiXCR and lists one record per CDR3 protein. This sample has around 20,000 distinct CDR3 sequences, with about 7.5% found just once. The sample consisted of lung tumor tissue, taken at surgery. The receptor source for this set is a male donor with early-stage non-small cell lung cancer. CDR3s include the opening cysteine and the closing phenylalanine or tryptophan. The D gene is left open where the match is weak. Clone size, where shown, is once, few, many, or a class for clones that have expanded.

J,V,D,size,CDR3,DNA
TRBJ2-3,TRBV9,-,few,CASSTTRSTDTQYF,TGTGCCAGCAGCACCACTCGTAGCACAGATACGCAGTATTTT
TRBJ1-4,TRBV7-7,-,many,CASSEGRGDNEKLFF,TGTGCTAGCAGCGAAGGGAGAGGTGATAATGAAAAACTGTTTTTT
TRBJ2-1,TRBV6-7,TRBD1,-,CASSCFRDRTTFYNEQFF,TGTGCCAGCAGTTGCTTCCGGGACAGGACGACGTTTTACAATGAGCAGTTCTTC
TRBJ1-1,TRBV11-3,-,many,CASSLDHGDTEAFF,TGTGCCAGCAGCTTAGATCATGGGGACACTGAAGCTTTCTTT
TRBJ2-1,TRBV28,-,many,CASRYRDWIFF,TGTGCCAGCAGATATCGGGACTGGATCTTCTTC
TRBJ1-6,TRBV7-2,TRBD1,many,CASSLGSGTGSPLHF,TGTGCCAGCAGCTTAGGATCGGGGACAGGTTCACCCCTCCACTTT
TRBJ1-2,TRBV12-3/TRBV12-4,-,many,CASTATVNHYGYTF,TGTGCCAGCACCGCAACCGTCAACCACTATGGCTACACCTTC
TRBJ1-5,TRBV4-3,-,medium-sized,CASSQEKEGRDQPQHF,TGCGCCAGCAGCCAAGAAAAAGAGGGAAGGGATCAGCCCCAGCATTTT
TRBJ2-3,TRBV29-1,TRBD1,few,CSVDSRRQGGTDTQYF,TGCAGCGTAGACTCCCGGAGACAGGGGGGCACAGATACGCAGTATTTT
TRBJ1-4,TRBV19,-,-,CASSPQGMANEKVFF,TGTGCCAGTAGTCCCCAGGGGATGGCGAATGAAAAAGTGTTTTTT
TRBJ1-6,TRBV9,TRBD1,many,CASSQQGQSNSPLHF,TGTGCCAGCAGCCAACAGGGGCAGAGTAATTCACCCCTCCACTTT
TRBJ2-7,TRBV4-3,TRBD1,many,CASSPGQGSYEQYF,TGCGCCAGCAGCCCCGGACAGGGCTCCTACGAGCAGTACTTC
TRBJ2-2,TRBV20-1,-,many,CSAGGLSNTGELFF,TGCAGTGCTGGGGGACTTTCGAACACCGGGGAGCTGTTTTTT
TRBJ2-3,TRBV4-2,TRBD2,-,CASSQDVAGGPGAQYF,TGTGCCAGCAGCCAAGATGTGGCGGGGGGGCCGGGGGCGCAGTATTTT
TRBJ1-1,TRBV6-5,-,few,CERSDWKNEDLF,TGTGAAAGAAGTGATTGGAAAAATGAAGATTTATTT
TRBJ2-7,TRBV4-2,-,many,CASSRGTDGYEQYF,TGTGCCAGCAGCCGTGGGACGGACGGCTACGAGCAGTACTTC
TRBJ2-3,TRBV3-1,TRBD2,few,CASSQDQGLETDTQYF,TGTGCCAGCAGCCAAGATCAGGGACTAGAAACAGATACGCAGTATTTT
TRBJ2-6,TRBV7-2,-,many,CASSSRWGTLSGANVLTF,TGTGCCAGCAGCTCGCGCTGGGGGACCCTCTCTGGGGCCAACGTCCTGACTTTC
TRBJ2-1,TRBV6-2/TRBV6-3,TRBD2,few,CASISSLAGGGSSYNEQFF,TGTGCCAGCATTAGTTCACTAGCGGGGGGGGGGAGCTCCTACAATGAGCAGTTCTTC
TRBJ2-1,TRBV28,TRBD2,many,CASGGGSYNEQFF,TGTGCCAGCGGCGGGGGATCCTACAATGAGCAGTTCTTC
TRBJ2-2,TRBV19,-,many,CASNRVFANTGELFF,TGTGCCAGTAACAGGGTCTTCGCGAACACCGGGGAGCTGTTTTTT
TRBJ2-1,TRBV20-1,-,medium-sized,CSATLSYNEQFF,TGCAGTGCTACTTTATCCTACAATGAGCAGTTCTTC
TRBJ2-5,TRBV6-1,TRBD1,few,CASSAQSGTGAETQYF,TGTGCCAGCAGTGCGCAGTCCGGGACAGGGGCTGAGACCCAGTACTTC
TRBJ1-5,TRBV20-1,-,many,CSARIPGGSNQPQHF,TGCAGTGCTAGAATCCCTGGGGGGAGCAATCAGCCCCAGCATTTT
TRBJ1-5,TRBV7-9,-,many,CASSSGRQPQHF,TGTGCCAGCAGCTCGGGACGTCAGCCCCAGCATTTT
TRBJ1-3,TRBV3-1,TRBD1,medium-sized,CASSQPRTGTGNTIYF,TGTGCCAGCAGCCAACCCCGGACAGGCACTGGAAACACCATATATTTT
TRBJ2-7,TRBV21-1,-,many,CASSWGSGTGTYEQYF,-
TRBJ1-5,TRBV27,TRBD1,many,CASSFGTGGNQPQHF,TGTGCCAGCAGTTTTGGCACAGGGGGGAATCAGCCCCAGCATTTT
TRBJ1-5,TRBV12-3/TRBV12-4,-,many,CASSRTGSGPQHF,TGTGCCAGCAGTCGGACTGGGTCAGGGCCCCAGCATTTT
TRBJ1-5,TRBV29-1,-,many,CSVRREQGQPQHF,TGCAGCGTCCGCAGGGAGCAAGGTCAGCCCCAGCATTTT
TRBJ1-5,TRBV6-5,-,-,CASSDYASNQPQHF,TGTGCCAGCAGTGATTATGCTAGCAATCAGCCCCAGCATTTT
TRBJ1-2,TRBV4-2,-,many,CASSPSSTDNYGYTF,TGTGCCAGCAGTCCGAGTTCGACAGATAACTATGGCTACACCTTC
TRBJ2-3,TRBV3-1,TRBD2,many,CASRPSGGRADTQYF,TGTGCCAGCAGGCCTAGCGGGGGGCGGGCAGATACGCAGTATTTT
TRBJ1-5,TRBV6-6,-,-,CASRPLLGGRPQHF,TGTGCCAGCAGACCGCTACTGGGGGGGAGGCCCCAGCATTTT
TRBJ2-7,TRBV29-1,TRBD1,few,CSVAGTEEQYF,TGCAGCGTTGCGGGGACAGAAGAGCAGTACTTC
TRBJ1-5,TRBV19,-,few,CASSSQEFQPQHF,TGTGCCAGTAGTTCCCAAGAGTTTCAGCCCCAGCATTTT
TRBJ2-5,TRBV7-2,-,-,CASSRQSQETQYF,TGTGCCAGCAGTCGACAGAGCCAAGAGACCCAGTACTTC
TRBJ2-2,TRBV10-2,TRBD2,-,CASRAPGAGGSGELFF,TGCGCCAGCAGGGCCCCAGGAGCGGGGGGCTCCGGGGAGCTGTTTTTT
TRBJ2-3,TRBV4-3,-,few,CASSQALPRTTDTQYF,TGCGCCAGCAGCCAAGCGCTCCCCAGGACCACAGATACGCAGTATTTT
TRBJ2-1,TRBV6-1,TRBD2,many,CASIFFTPPGLDNEQFF,TGTGCCAGCATTTTTTTCACCCCCCCGGGACTAGACAATGAGCAGTTCTTC
TRBJ1-2,TRBV10-2,-,few,CASSDRGTSSYGYTF,TGCGCCAGCAGTGATCGGGGGACAAGTTCCTATGGCTACACCTTC
TRBJ2-5,TRBV28,-,few,CASSLRVGTQYF,TGTGCCAGCAGTTTAAGAGTGGGGACCCAGTACTTC
TRBJ1-5,TRBV7-2,-,many,CASSYGTDSNQPQHF,TGTGCCAGCAGCTACGGGACGGATAGCAATCAGCCCCAGCATTTT
TRBJ2-7,TRBV7-2,-,many,CASSFARLAYEQYF,TGTGCCAGCAGTTTCGCCCGGCTGGCCTACGAGCAGTACTTC
TRBJ2-1,TRBV4-3,-,many,CASSHVDRLYNEQFF,TGCGCCAGCAGCCATGTAGACAGATTATACAATGAGCAGTTCTTC
TRBJ1-1,TRBV19,-,few,CASSLAAYLNTEAFF,TGTGCCAGTAGCCTGGCAGCTTATTTGAACACTGAAGCTTTCTTT